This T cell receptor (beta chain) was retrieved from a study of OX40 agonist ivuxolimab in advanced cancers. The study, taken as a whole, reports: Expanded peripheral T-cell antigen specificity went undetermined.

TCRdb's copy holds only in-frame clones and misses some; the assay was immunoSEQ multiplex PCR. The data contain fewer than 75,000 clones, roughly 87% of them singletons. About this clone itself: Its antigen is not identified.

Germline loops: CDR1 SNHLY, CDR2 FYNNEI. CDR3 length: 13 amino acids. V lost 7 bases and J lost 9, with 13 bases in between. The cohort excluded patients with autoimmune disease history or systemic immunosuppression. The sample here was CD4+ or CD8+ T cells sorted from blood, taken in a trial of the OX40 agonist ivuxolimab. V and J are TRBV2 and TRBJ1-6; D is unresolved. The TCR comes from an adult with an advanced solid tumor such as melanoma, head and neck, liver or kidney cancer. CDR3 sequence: CASKGTWTSPLHF. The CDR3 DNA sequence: TGTGCCAGCAAGGGCACCTGGACTTCACCCCTCCACTTT.